This TCR beta chain derives from a study of T-cell memory formation after mild COVID-19. Findings of the study overall: Mostly located in CM and EM were contracting CD4+ clones, with contracting CD8+ clones located in EMRA.

Regarding this clonotype: Its antigen is unidentified.

TCRdb processed the 5' RACE reads anew with MiXCR; each CDR3 protein has one entry. The sample lists about 100,000 distinct CDR3 sequences, roughly a sixth occurring once. CDR1 SGHTA and CDR2 FQGNSA come from the germline V gene. Deletions cut 1 base from V and 11 bases from J, with 11 bases between. This CDR3 spans 12 amino acids. The chain recombines TRBV7-2 with TRBJ1-1; D gene ambiguous. The receptor comes from a man aged 18 to 29 who had mild COVID-19 (a few samples of this study predate the infection). Cell type and time point are not known. Sequencing used PBMCs or a T cell subset sorted from them (not recorded which). This CDR3 reads CASSLDRSEAFF. The CDR3 nucleotides are TGTGCCAGCAGCTTAGATCGGTCGGAGGCTTTCTTT.